Sequencing of this T cell receptor (beta chain) was carried out in a study of monozygotic twins with inflammatory bowel disease. Study-wide results and caveats: Reduced clonotype sharing with other individuals was observed in IBD patients relative to healthy twins, especially with disease activity. Possibly reflecting limited power, no difference in repertoire similarity was found between concordant and discordant twins.

The germline V gene encodes CDR1 SGHTA and CDR2 FQGNSA. This CDR3 has 16 residues. Eight separate reactions per sample yielded the cDNA. Addition of UMIs with a 6-nucleotide sample barcode was achieved by template switching. Following a re-call of the 5' RACE reads, TCRdb has one entry per CDR3 protein and lacks DNA. The table for this sample gives just over 300,000 distinct CDR3 sequences. On this clonotype: As yet, its antigen is unknown.

This TCR was recovered from a human donor with ulcerative colitis or Crohn's disease, or a healthy co-twin of an affected twin (not recorded which). This chain joins TRBV7-2 and TRBJ2-1; the D call from TCRdb, TRBD2, cannot be confirmed without DNA. The sequenced material came from blood. This CDR3 is CASRNPYSGRLGEQFF.